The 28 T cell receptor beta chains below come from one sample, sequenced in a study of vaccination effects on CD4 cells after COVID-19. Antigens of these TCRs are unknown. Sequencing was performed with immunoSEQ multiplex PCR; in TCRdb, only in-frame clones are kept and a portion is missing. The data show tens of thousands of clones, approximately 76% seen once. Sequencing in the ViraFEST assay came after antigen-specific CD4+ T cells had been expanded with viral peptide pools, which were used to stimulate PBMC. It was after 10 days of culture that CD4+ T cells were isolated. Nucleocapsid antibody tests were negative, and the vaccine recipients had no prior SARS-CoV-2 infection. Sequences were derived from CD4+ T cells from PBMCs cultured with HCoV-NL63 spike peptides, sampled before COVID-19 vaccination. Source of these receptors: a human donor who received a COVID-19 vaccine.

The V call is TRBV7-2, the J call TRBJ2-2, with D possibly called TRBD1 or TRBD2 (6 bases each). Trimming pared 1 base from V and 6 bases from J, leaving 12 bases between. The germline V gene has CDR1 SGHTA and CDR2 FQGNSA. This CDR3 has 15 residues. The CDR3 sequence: CASSLDGGLAGELFF. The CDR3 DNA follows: TGTGCCAGCAGCTTAGATGGGGGGCTGGCCGGGGAGCTGTTTTTT.

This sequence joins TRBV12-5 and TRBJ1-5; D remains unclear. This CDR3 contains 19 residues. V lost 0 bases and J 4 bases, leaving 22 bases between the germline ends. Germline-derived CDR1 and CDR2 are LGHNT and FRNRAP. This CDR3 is CASGLVEDGTTSTNQPQHF. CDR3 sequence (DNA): TGTGCTAGTGGTTTGGTAGAAGACGGTACAACCAGCACGAATCAGCCCCAGCATTTT.

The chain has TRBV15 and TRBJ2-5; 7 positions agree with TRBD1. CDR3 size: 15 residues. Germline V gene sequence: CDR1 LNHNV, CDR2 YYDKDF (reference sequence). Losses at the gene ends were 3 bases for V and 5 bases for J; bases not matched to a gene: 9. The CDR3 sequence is CATSRPGQNMETQYF. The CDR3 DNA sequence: TGTGCCACCAGCAGGCCGGGACAGAACATGGAGACCCAGTACTTC.

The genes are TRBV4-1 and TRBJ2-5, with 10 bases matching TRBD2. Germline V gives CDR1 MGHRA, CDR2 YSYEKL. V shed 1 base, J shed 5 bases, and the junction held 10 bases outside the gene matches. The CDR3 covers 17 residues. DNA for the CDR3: TGCGCCAGCAGCCAAGGCGGGGCAGCGGGGGGGCGGGAGACCCAGTACTTC. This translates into CASSQGGAAGGRETQYF.

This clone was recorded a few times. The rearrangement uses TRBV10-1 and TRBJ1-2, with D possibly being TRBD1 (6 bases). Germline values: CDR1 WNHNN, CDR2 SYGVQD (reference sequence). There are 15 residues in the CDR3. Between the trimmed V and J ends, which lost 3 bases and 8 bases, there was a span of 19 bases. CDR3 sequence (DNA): TGCGCCAGCAGTGACCACCCGACGGACAGAGGGGGCTACACCTTC. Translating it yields CASSDHPTDRGGYTF.

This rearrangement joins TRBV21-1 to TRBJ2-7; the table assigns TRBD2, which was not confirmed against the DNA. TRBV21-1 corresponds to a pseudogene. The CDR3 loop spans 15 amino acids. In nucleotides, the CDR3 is TGTGCCAGCAGCGCCGGGGGGGAGACCTCCTACGAGCAGTACGTC. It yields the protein CASSAGGETSYEQYV.

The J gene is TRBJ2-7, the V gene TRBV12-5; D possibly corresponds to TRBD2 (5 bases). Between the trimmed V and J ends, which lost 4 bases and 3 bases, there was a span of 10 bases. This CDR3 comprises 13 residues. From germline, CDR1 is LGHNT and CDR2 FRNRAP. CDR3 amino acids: CASGSSGIYEQYV. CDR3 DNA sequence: TGTGCTAGTGGTTCCTCGGGGATCTACGAGCAGTACGTC.

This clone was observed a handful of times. As DNA, the CDR3 is TGTGCCAGCAGTAAACAGGGGGGTAGCAATCAGCCCCAGCATTTT. Amino acids: CASSKQGGSNQPQHF. The rearrangement uses TRBV6-5 and TRBJ1-5, with TRBD1 matching 8 bases. From germline, CDR1 is MNHEY and CDR2 SVGAGI. The ends lost 5 bases at V and 0 bases at J; junction bases unmatched: 3. The CDR3 has 15 residues.

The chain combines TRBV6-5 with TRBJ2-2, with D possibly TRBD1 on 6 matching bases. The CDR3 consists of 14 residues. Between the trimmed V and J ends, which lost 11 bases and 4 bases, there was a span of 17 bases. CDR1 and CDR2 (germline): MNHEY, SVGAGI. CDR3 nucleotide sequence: TGTGCCGCTCGGACAGTCACGGGCACCGGGGAGCTGTTTTTT. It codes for CAARTVTGTGELFF.

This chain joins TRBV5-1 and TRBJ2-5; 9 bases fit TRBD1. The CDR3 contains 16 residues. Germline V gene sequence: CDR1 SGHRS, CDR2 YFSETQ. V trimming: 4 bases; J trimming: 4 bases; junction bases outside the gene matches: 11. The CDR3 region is CASSASGTGSRETQYF. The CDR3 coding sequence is TGCGCCAGCAGCGCCTCCGGGACAGGGTCCCGAGAGACCCAGTACTTC.

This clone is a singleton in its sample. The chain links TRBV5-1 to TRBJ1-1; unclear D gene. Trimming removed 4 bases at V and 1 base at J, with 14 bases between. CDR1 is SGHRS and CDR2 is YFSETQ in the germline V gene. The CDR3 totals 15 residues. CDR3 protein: CASSVPRGSNTEAFF. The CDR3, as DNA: TGCGCCAGCAGCGTGCCCCGAGGATCGAACACTGAAGCTTTCTTT.

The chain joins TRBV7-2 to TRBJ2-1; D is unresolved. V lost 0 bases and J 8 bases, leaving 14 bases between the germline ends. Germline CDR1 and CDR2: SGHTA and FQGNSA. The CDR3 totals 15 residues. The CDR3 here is CASSLASLVTHEQFF. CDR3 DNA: TGTGCCAGCAGCTTAGCCTCTCTAGTCACCCATGAGCAGTTCTTC.

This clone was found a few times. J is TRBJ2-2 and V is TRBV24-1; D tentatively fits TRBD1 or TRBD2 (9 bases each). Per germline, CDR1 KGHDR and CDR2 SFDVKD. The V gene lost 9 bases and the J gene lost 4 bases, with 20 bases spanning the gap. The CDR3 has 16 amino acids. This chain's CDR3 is CATAGGTGLVTGELFF. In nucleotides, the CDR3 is TGTGCCACCGCGGGGGGGACAGGGTTGGTCACCGGGGAGCTGTTTTTT.

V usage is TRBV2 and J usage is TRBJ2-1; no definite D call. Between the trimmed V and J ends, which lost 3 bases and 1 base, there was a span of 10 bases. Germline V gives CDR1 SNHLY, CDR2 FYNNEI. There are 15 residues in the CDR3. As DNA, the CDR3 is TGTGCCAGCAGTGAGGGAACCCCGTCCTACAATGAGCAGTTCTTC. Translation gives CASSEGTPSYNEQFF.

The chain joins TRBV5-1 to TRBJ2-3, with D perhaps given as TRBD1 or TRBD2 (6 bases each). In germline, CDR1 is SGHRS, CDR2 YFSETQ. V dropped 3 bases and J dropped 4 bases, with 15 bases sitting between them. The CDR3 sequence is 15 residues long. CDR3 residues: CASSSLGGRSDTQYF. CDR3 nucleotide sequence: TGCGCCAGCAGCTCGCTAGGGGGGCGGTCAGATACGCAGTATTTT.

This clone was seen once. CDR3 nucleotides: TGTGCCAGCAGTAAGGGATACAATGAGCAGTTCTTC. This codes for CASSKGYNEQFF. The chain has TRBV6-5 and TRBJ2-1; D gene ambiguous. The V end was cut by 5 bases, the J end by 4 bases, with 6 bases between. The CDR3 is 12 residues long. Per germline, CDR1 MNHEY and CDR2 SVGAGI.

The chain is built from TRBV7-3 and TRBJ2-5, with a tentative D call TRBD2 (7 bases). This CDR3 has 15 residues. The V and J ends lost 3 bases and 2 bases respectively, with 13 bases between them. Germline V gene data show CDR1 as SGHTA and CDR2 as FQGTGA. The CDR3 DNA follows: TGTGCCAGCAGCTTCCGTGGGGGGGCGCAAGAGACCCAGTACTTC. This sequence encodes CASSFRGGAQETQYF.

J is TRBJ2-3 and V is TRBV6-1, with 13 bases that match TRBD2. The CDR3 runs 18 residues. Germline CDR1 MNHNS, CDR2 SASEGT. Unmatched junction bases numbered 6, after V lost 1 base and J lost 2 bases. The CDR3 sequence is CASSEVPGLAGPTDTQYF. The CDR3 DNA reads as TGTGCCAGCAGTGAAGTCCCGGGACTAGCGGGGCCCACAGATACGCAGTATTTT.

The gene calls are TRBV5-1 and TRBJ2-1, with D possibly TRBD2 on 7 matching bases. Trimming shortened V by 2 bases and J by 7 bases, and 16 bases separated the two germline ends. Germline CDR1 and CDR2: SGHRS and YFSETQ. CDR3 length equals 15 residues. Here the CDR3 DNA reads TGCGCCAGCAGCTTAAGGGGGGGCGAAGGGAATGAGCAGTTCTTC. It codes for CASSLRGGEGNEQFF.

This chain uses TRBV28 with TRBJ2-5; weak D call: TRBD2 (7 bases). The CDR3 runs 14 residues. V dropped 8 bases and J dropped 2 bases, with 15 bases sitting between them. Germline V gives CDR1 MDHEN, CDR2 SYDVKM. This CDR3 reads CASGIGGQQETQYF. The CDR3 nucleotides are TGTGCCAGCGGGATCGGGGGGCAACAAGAGACCCAGTACTTC.

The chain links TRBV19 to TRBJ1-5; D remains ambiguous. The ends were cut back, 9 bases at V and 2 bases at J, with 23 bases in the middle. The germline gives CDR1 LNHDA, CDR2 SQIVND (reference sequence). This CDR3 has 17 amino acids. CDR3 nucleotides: TGTGCCAGCCGACCACTTGACGGCGGTCGAGGCAATCAGCCCCAGCATTTT. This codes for CASRPLDGGRGNQPQHF.

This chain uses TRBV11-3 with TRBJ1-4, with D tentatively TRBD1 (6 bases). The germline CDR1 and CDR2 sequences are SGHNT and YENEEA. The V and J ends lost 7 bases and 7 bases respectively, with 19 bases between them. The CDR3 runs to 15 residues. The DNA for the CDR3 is TGTGCCAGCACCCCGAGGGTACAGGGAGGTGAAAAACTGTTTTTT. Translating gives CASTPRVQGGEKLFF.

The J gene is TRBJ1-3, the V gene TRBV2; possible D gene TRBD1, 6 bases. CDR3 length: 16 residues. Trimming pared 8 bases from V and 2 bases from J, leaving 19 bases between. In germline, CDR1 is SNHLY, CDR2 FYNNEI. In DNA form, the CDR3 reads TGTGCCAGCCTAAAGGGGGGGTCGGAGGCTGGAAACACCATATATTTT. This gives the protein CASLKGGSEAGNTIYF.

CDR3 DNA sequence: TGTGCCAGCAGTGTAAACAGGGGAGAGACCCAGTACTTC. Translated: CASSVNRGETQYF. The chain uses TRBV2 and TRBJ2-5, with 7 bases aligning to TRBD1. CDR1 is SNHLY, CDR2 FYNNEI, per germline. This CDR3 has 13 residues. After removal of 4 bases from V and 4 bases from J, the junction contained 3 bases not matched to a gene.

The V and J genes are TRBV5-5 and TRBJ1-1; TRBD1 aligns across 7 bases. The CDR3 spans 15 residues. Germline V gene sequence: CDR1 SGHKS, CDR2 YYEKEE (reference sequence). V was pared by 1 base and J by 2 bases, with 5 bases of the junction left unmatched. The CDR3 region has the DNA TGTGCCAGCAGCTTGACTGGGACAGACAACACTGAAGCTTTCTTT. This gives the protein CASSLTGTDNTEAFF.

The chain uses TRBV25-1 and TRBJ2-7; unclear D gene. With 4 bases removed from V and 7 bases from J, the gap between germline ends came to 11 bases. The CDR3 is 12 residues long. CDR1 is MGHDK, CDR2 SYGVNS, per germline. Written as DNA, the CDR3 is TGTGCCAGCAGTGGTCCCGATTGGGAGCAGTACGTC. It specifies CASSGPDWEQYV.

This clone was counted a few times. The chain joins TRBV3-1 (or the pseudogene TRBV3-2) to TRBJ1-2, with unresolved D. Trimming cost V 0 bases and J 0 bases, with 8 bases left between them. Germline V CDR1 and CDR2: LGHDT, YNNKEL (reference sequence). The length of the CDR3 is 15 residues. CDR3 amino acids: CASSQDSTANYGYTF. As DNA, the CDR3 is TGTGCCAGCAGCCAAGATAGTACAGCTAACTATGGCTACACCTTC.

As DNA, the CDR3 is TGTGCCAGCAGCGGGATGACAGCGGCCCCTTCACCCCTCCACTTT. This encodes CASSGMTAAPSPLHF. The V gene is TRBV9, the J gene TRBJ1-6, with D perhaps TRBD1 (5 bases). The germline V gene has CDR1 SGDLS and CDR2 YYNGEE. Trimming left V 3 bases short and J 9 bases short, with 16 bases between. This CDR3 is 15 amino acids long.